The text below deals with one T cell receptor beta chain. Its binding antigen is unknown. No much larger clonotype is one base removed from it; base qualities were not supplied. In the prospective study, participants were roughly 18 to 95 years old, resided in 24 geographic areas of the United States, and were enrolled through a virtual design. To assign participants to cohorts, the prospective study relied on clinical history that participants themselves reported in a screening survey and a study questionnaire. ImmuneRACE Cohort 3 recovered participants were defined by two consecutive negative NP/OP PCR tests, healthcare professional clearance, or symptom resolution. In the prospective study, whole blood, serum and a nasopharyngeal or oropharyngeal swab were collected from each participant by mobile phlebotomists. Over an approximately two-month period, participants in the prospective study had the option of providing additional blood draws and questionnaires. Blood samples from the prospective study were shipped frozen or at room temperature prior to DNA extraction.

TCRbeta CDR3 regions were amplified from genomic DNA using the immunoSEQ Assay, a bias-controlled multiplex PCR. The original methods were these. Nucleated cell counts per sample were estimated from amplification of reference gene primers within the assay. Sequence reads were collapsed and filtered to measure the absolute abundance of every unique TCRbeta CDR3 rearrangement. For each sample, productive Simpson clonality was calculated as the square root of Simpson's diversity index over productive rearrangements. TCRdb's version of the immuneACCESS table is confined to in-frame rearrangements and falls short of the full clone set. An unresolved V gene accounts for under half of the shortfall where checked; the remainder is of unknown origin. V, J and clone size are those of that table, while D and trimming were read from the DNA. The sample records roughly 380,000 clones, more than 75% of which are singletons. Jointly, the top ten make up 2.5% to 3% of the sample.

The data originate from a study of blood T cell repertoires in COVID-19 (dated by TCRdb to 2020 to 2022). The study in broad terms: Samples covering the acute and convalescent phases of COVID-19 were provided by collaborators in the United States, Italy and Spain. The material from the prospective study consisted of cDNA or gDNA derived from T cells, B-cell-depleted T cells, or PBMCs. A freely available public database, intended as a resource for researchers studying the immune response to SARS-CoV-2, is where the repertoires were released. Subjects who had been exposed to COVID-19, were actively infected with it, or had recovered from it provided the deeply sampled blood TCRbeta repertoires that made up the dataset. A de-identified subject ID, COVID-19 status, age in years and sex were almost always included in the sample metadata. The samples were drawn from the first 160 participants of the ongoing ImmuneRACE study and from some 1,300 subjects provided by 6 global collaborators. Where available, HLA class I and class II types were taken from metadata supplied by the sample provider and were not determined by assay-based typing.

The germline V gene (reference sequence) gives CDR1 as LGHDT and CDR2 as YNNKEL. V loses 4 bases, J loses 4 bases, and the germline ends lie 15 bases apart. CDR3 length: 15 amino acids, cysteine to phenylalanine. Of the read, only the CDR3 DNA is kept; its 45 bases are in frame from base 1. The paper as a whole reports these results and caveats: Clinical and demographic metadata were provided uncurated, with the amount varying by source and participant.

The sample taken for sequencing was PBMCs or T cells enriched from blood (not recorded which). The V and J segments used are TRBV3-1 (or the pseudogene TRBV3-2) and TRBJ2-3, with the D gene not confidently named. This receptor was identified in a woman in her 30s who had recovered from COVID-19. In nucleotides, the sequence is TGTGCCAGCAGCCCCTCCCCGGGTCGAGCAGATACGCAGTATTTT. Its translation is CASSPSPGRADTQYF.